This T cell receptor (beta chain) was identified during a study of blood T cell repertoires in COVID-19. Profiling relied on immunoSEQ multiplex PCR, and the TCRdb table lists in-frame clones only, not all of them. The sample lists roughly 140,000 clones; more than 65% were seen once. The germline CDR1 and CDR2 sequences are SGHAT and FQNNGV. The CDR3 covers 13 residues. With 2 bases removed from V and 5 bases from J, the gap between germline ends came to 9 bases. Material: peripheral blood. This clonotype was sampled from a woman in her 50s in a cohort sampled during active or convalescent COVID-19. The J gene is TRBJ1-2, the V gene TRBV11-2; D remains ambiguous. Here the CDR3 reads CASSLNQQYGYTF. The CDR3 region has the DNA TGTGCCAGCAGCTTAAACCAACAGTATGGCTACACCTTC.